This T cell receptor beta chain derives from a study of OX40 agonist ivuxolimab in advanced cancers. Study-level background: Two cutaneous melanoma patients and one hepatocellular carcinoma patient, three in all, had partial responses.

This CDR3 region has 15 residues. The germline V gene has CDR1 MGHRA and CDR2 YSYEKL. Trimming took off 3 bases at V and 9 bases at J, with 15 bases between the two ends. There are a few counts of this clone. Only in-frame clones appear in the TCRdb table, and some are missing; sequencing was by immunoSEQ multiplex PCR. The repertoire includes over 15,000 clones, 55% to 75% of them detected once, and approximately 25% sits in the top ten. This clonotype was sampled from an adult with an advanced solid tumor such as melanoma, head and neck, liver or kidney cancer. The chain is built from TRBV4-1 and TRBJ1-6, with a tentative D call TRBD1 (5 bases). Sequenced material: CD4+ or CD8+ T cells sorted from blood, taken in a trial of the OX40 agonist ivuxolimab. CDR3 region: CASSQGTGRASPLHF. For the CDR3, the DNA is TGCGCCAGCAGCCAGGGAACAGGAAGGGCTTCACCCCTCCACTTT.